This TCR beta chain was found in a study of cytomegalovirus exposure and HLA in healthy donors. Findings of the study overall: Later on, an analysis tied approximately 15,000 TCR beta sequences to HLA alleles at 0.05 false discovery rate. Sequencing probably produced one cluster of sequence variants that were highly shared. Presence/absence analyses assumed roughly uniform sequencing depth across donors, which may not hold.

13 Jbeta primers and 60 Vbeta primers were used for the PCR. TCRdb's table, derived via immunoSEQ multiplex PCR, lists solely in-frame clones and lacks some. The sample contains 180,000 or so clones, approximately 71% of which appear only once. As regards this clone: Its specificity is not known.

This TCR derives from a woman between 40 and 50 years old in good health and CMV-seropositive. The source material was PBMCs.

CDR3 sequence (DNA): TGTGCCAGCAGCTCGGAAGGGGCCCTCGGGGGGACCCAGTACTTC. It translates to CASSSEGALGGTQYF. J is TRBJ2-5 and V is TRBV7-2; D is perhaps TRBD2 (6 bases). Trimming took 4 bases from V and 7 from J, leaving 19 bases between them. The CDR3 consists of 15 residues. Per the germline V gene, CDR1 is SGHTA and CDR2 is FQGNSA.